This T cell receptor (beta chain) is drawn from a study of HIV-infected patients and healthy controls. Study-wide results and limits: Study cohorts differed slightly in age and sex, but this did not explain diversity differences.

The germline CDR1 and CDR2 sequences are DFQATT and SNEGSKA (reference sequence). This CDR3 contains 14 residues. About 500 ng RNA was reverse transcribed with alpha and beta constant-region primers. Using multiplexing indices, alpha and beta chain libraries were generated apart by chain-specific third strand synthesis. Two random hexamers, added before amplification and joined, formed each molecule's 12-nucleotide barcode. TCRdb passed the 5' RACE reads through MiXCR, listing each CDR3 protein once. The data hold roughly 20,000 distinct CDR3 sequences, with roughly 9.1% observed a single time. Turning to this clonotype: Its antigen is unidentified.

No cell fractionation was done, so the repertoire covers all unsorted peripheral blood T cells. Sequencing input: blood. The chain carries TRBV20-1 and TRBJ1-1; possible D gene TRBD1, 5 bases. The receptor was derived from an adult in good health. CDR3 amino acids: CSQQSGGASTEAFF. In DNA form, the CDR3 reads TGCAGCCAACAAAGCGGGGGAGCGAGCACTGAAGCTTTCTTT.